A single sample is the source of the 15 T cell receptor beta chains below, sequenced in a study of blood T cell repertoires in COVID-19. TCRdb's table, derived via immunoSEQ multiplex PCR, lists solely in-frame clones and lacks some. The sample lists 260,000 or so clones, 81% seen once, with 7.5% in the top ten. Source material: peripheral blood. These receptors were obtained from a woman older than 75 with COVID-19, enrolled during active disease.

This clone has just a few counts. Other DNA sequences in the sample encode the same CDR3. The J gene is TRBJ2-5, the V gene TRBV5-4, with a tentative D call TRBD2 (6 bases). Trimming took 4 bases from V and 5 from J, leaving 18 bases between them. CDR1 and CDR2 from the germline V gene are SGHNT and YYREEE (reference sequence). The CDR3 length is 15 residues. The CDR3 sequence is CASSLGSAGQETQYF. The DNA for the CDR3 is TGTGCCAGCAGCCTTGGGAGTGCGGGGCAGGAGACCCAGTACTTC.

The CDR3 loop reads CASSQTGAASNYGYTF. In nucleotides, the CDR3 is TGTGCCAGCTCACAGACAGGGGCCGCCTCTAACTATGGCTACACCTTC. This chain joins TRBV18 and TRBJ1-2; TRBD1 matches at 8 bases. The germline CDR1 and CDR2 sequences are KGHSH and LQKENI. This CDR3 comprises 16 residues. V trimming: 4 bases; J trimming: 0 bases; junction bases outside the gene matches: 7.

The chain uses TRBV5-5 and TRBJ1-5; D remains ambiguous. V shed 0 bases and J shed 4 bases, with 8 bases lying between them. This CDR3 has 14 amino acids. Germline V gene data show CDR1 as SGHKS and CDR2 as YYEKEE (reference sequence). The CDR3 region is CASSLAQMNQPQHF. CDR3 in DNA: TGTGCCAGCAGCTTGGCGCAGATGAATCAGCCCCAGCATTTT.

The rearrangement links TRBV23-1 to TRBJ1-1, with 9 bases fitting TRBD1. TRBV23-1 is flagged as an ORF with uncertain function. The CDR3 spans 16 residues. Trimming cost V 8 bases and J 6 bases; bases outside gene matches: 16. DNA of the CDR3: TGCGCCAGCGGCACGACCGGGACAGGGCGAGGCGCTGAAGCTTTCTTT. The encoded protein is CASGTTGTGRGAEAFF.

The V gene is TRBV27, the J gene TRBJ2-2; 10 positions match TRBD1. The CDR3 loop spans 14 amino acids. V shed 8 bases, J shed 9 bases, and the junction held 9 bases outside the gene matches. Germline V CDR1 and CDR2: MNHEY, SMNVEV (reference sequence). The DNA for the CDR3 is TGTGCCAGCGGCCAGCGACAGGGGGCAAGGGAGCTGTTTTTT. Protein product: CASGQRQGARELFF.

V and J are TRBV10-2 and TRBJ2-5; 8 bases fit TRBD2. This CDR3 region has 14 residues. Trimming took 3 bases from V and 5 from J; bases not matched to a gene: 5. CDR1 WSHSY and CDR2 SAAADI come from the germline V gene. The CDR3 DNA reads TGCGCCAGCAGTGATAGCGGGAAGCGGGAGACCCAGTACTTC. Encoded protein: CASSDSGKRETQYF.

This chain joins TRBV20-1 and TRBJ2-2; D not resolved. Germline V gene data show CDR1 as DFQATT and CDR2 as SNEGSKA (reference sequence). Trimming took off 1 base at V and 7 bases at J, with 4 bases between the two ends. The CDR3 has 11 amino acids. The CDR3 nucleotides read TGCAGTGCTAGAGTTAACGGGGAGCTGTTTTTT. This sequence encodes CSARVNGELFF.

The chain uses TRBV7-9 and TRBJ1-2; D is unresolved. CDR1 SEHNR and CDR2 FQNEAQ come from the germline V gene (reference sequence). This CDR3 spans 11 amino acids. The germline V and J ends were trimmed by 5 bases and 4 bases, with 5 bases remaining between them. The CDR3 loop reads CASSPRYGYTF. CDR3 nucleotide sequence: TGTGCCAGCAGCCCCCGCTATGGCTACACCTTC.

In the case of this clone: Germline and junction disagree at one end, which may indicate a read error. This chain connects TRBV4-3 to TRBJ2-5; 12 nucleotides align to TRBD1. The germline V gene has CDR1 LGHNA and CDR2 YSLEER. The CDR3 contains 17 residues. CDR3 coding DNA: TGCGCCAGCAGACAAGATGTAGGGACAGGGGGCCGGGAGACCCAGTACTTC. It encodes CASRQDVGTGGRETQYF.

The chain couples TRBV6-5 to TRBJ2-1; the match to TRBD2 covers 11 bases. J lost 3 bases, V lost 6 bases, and 4 bases had no gene match. This CDR3 is built from 15 residues. The germline V gene has CDR1 MNHEY and CDR2 SVGAGI. CDR3 region: CASSLTSGDYNEQFF. The CDR3 coding sequence is TGTGCCAGCAGCCTGACTAGCGGGGACTACAATGAGCAGTTCTTC.

This chain uses TRBV3-1 (or the pseudogene TRBV3-2) with TRBJ2-7; D perhaps matches TRBD2 (5 bases). The germline V gene encodes CDR1 LGHDT and CDR2 YNNKEL (reference sequence). Trimming left V 0 bases short and J 3 bases short, with 12 bases between. The CDR3 has 15 amino acids. CDR3 in DNA: TGTGCCAGCAGCCAAGATCTATCCGGGATCTACGAGCAGTACTTC. Protein product: CASSQDLSGIYEQYF.

The chain joins TRBV19 to TRBJ1-1; 11 positions agree with TRBD1. The CDR3 runs to 15 residues. In germline, CDR1 is LNHDA, CDR2 SQIVND (reference sequence). V lost 4 bases to trimming and J lost 4 bases; unmatched junction nucleotides: 5. The CDR3, as DNA: TGTGCCAGTAGTACCCGGGGACAGGGGGGCACTGAAGCTTTCTTT. Translation gives CASSTRGQGGTEAFF.

This clone has a single count. The chain is built from TRBV9 and TRBJ2-7; 7 bases agree with TRBD1. CDR3 length equals 15 residues. V shed 2 bases, J shed 5 bases, and the junction held 10 bases outside the gene matches. Germline assignment: CDR1 SGDLS and CDR2 YYNGEE. CDR3 sequence: CASSVTGESVNEQYF. CDR3 DNA sequence: TGTGCCAGCAGCGTCACAGGGGAGTCAGTCAACGAGCAGTACTTC.

V and J are TRBV7-3 and TRBJ2-3; D might be TRBD2 (6 bases). V shed 5 bases and J shed 1 base, with 10 bases lying between them. This CDR3 region has 14 residues. Germline CDR1 and CDR2: SGHTA and FQGTGA. As DNA, the CDR3 is TGTGCCAGCAGCCACGGGAGAGGCACAGATACGCAGTATTTT. This encodes CASSHGRGTDTQYF.

This clone was detected once. The chain carries TRBV29-1 and TRBJ1-1; perhaps TRBD1 as D (5 bases). V gave up 7 bases and J gave up 0 bases, with 15 bases separating them. The CDR3 has 14 residues. Germline V lookup: CDR1 SQVTM, CDR2 ANQGSEA. As DNA, the CDR3 is TGCAGCGCTGGGAGGGGACCCATGAACACTGAAGCTTTCTTT. Amino acid sequence: CSAGRGPMNTEAFF.